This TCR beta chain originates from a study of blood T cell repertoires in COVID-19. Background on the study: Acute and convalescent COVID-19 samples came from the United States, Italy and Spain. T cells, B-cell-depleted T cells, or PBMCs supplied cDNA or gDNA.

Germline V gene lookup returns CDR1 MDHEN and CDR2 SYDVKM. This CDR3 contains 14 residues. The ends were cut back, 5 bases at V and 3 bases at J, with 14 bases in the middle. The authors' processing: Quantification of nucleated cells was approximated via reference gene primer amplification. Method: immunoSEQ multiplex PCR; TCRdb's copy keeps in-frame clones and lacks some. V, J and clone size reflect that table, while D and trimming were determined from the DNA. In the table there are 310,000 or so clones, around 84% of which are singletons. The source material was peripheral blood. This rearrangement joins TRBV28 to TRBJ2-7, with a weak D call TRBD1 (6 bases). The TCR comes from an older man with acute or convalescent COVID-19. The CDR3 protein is CASSQPGTSYEQYF. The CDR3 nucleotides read TGTGCCAGCAGTCAGCCAGGGACAAGCTACGAGCAGTACTTC.